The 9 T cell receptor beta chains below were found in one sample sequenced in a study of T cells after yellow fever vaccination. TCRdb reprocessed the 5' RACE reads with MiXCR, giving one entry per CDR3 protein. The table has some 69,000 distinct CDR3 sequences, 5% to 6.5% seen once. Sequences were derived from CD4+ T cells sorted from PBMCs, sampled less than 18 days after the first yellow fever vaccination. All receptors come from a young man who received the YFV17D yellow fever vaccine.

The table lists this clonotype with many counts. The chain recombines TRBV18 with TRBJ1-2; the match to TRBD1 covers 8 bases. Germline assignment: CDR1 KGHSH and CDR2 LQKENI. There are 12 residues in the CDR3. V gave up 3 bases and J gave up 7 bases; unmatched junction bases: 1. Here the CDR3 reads CASSPGTGGYTF. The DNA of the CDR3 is TGTGCCAGCTCACCCGGGACAGGTGGCTACACCTTC.

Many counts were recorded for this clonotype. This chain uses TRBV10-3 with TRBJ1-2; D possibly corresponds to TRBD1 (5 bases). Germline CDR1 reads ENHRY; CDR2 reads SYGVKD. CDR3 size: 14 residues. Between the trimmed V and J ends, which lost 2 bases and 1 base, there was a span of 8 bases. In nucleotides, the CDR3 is TGTGCCATCAGTGAGGACGGACATAACTATGGCTACACCTTC. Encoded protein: CAISEDGHNYGYTF.

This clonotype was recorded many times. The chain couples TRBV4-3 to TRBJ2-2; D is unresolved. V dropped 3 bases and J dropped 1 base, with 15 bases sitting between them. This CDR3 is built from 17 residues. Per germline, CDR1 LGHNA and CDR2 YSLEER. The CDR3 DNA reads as TGCGCCAGCAGCCATCCTGTGGTGTGGGGGAACACCGGGGAGCTGTTTTTT. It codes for CASSHPVVWGNTGELFF.

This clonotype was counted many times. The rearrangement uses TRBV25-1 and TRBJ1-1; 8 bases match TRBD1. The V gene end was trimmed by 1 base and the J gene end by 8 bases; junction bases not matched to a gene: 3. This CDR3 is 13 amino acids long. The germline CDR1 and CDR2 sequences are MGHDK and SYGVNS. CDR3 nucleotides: TGTGCCAGCAGTGAATGGGGACAGGAAGAAGCTTTCTTT. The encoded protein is CASSEWGQEEAFF.

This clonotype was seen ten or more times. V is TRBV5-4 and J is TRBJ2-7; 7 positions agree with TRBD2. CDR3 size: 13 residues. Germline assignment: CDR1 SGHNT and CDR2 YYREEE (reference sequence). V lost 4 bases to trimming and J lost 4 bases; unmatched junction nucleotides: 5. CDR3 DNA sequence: TGTGCCAGCAGCCGTGGGACTATTTACGAGCAGTACTTC. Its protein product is CASSRGTIYEQYF.

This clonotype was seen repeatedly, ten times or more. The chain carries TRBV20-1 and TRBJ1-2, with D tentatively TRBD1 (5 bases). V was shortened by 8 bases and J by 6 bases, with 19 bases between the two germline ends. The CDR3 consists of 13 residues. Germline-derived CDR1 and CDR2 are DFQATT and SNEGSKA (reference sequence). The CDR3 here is CSTPRGRDHGYTF. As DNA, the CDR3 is TGCAGTACCCCCCGGGGCAGGGACCATGGCTACACCTTC.

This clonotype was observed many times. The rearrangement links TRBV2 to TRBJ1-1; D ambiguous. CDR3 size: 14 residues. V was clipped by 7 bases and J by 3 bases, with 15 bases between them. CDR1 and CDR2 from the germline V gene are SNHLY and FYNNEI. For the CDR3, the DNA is TGTGCCAGCACCACAGAGAGGGCGTACACTGAAGCTTTCTTT. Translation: CASTTERAYTEAFF.

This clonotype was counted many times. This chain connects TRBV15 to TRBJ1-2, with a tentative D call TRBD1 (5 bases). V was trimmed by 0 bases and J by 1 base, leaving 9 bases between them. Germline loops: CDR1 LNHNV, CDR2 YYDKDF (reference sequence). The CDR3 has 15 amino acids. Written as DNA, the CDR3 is TGTGCCACCAGCAGAGAAGCAGGGTATAACTATGGCTACACCTTC. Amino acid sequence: CATSREAGYNYGYTF.

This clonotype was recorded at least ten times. CDR3 protein: CASSKDGSNQPQHF. The CDR3 bases are TGCGCCAGCAGCAAGGATGGGAGCAATCAGCCCCAGCATTTT. The chain combines TRBV5-1 with TRBJ1-5; D is undetermined. Trimming cost V 4 bases and J 1 base, with 9 bases left between them. From germline, CDR1 is SGHRS and CDR2 YFSETQ. There are 14 residues in the CDR3.